Listed below are T cell receptor beta chains from one sample, sequenced in a study of shared clonotypes between healthy human individuals. Sequencing used immunoSEQ multiplex PCR; TCRdb keeps in-frame clones, though not all of them. This sample has about 680,000 clones, with just over 90% found just once. Material: naive CD8+ T cells sorted from blood. The source of these receptors is a man younger than 45 in good health. Both conserved end residues are part of each CDR3. The D gene is left open where the match is weak. The size field is filled for only some rows; it gives once, few, many or a size class.

v_gene	abundance	d_gene	j_gene	CDR3nt	CDR3aa
TRBV7-9	.	TRBD1	TRBJ1-2	TGTGCCAGCAGCTTGGACAGGGTTGGCTATGGCTACACCTTC	CASSLDRVGYGYTF
TRBV4-2	.	.	TRBJ2-1	TGTGCCAGCAGCCAAGATCCGCTAGGTAATCTTTATGAGCAGTTCTTC	CASSQDPLGNLYEQFF
TRBV4-3	.	.	TRBJ2-7	TGCGCCAGCAGCCCCCGACGGTTCTACGAGCAGTACTTC	CASSPRRFYEQYF
TRBV27	.	TRBD2	TRBJ2-7	TGTGCCAGCAGCCTCCGTCTTCCGGGACTAGCGGGAGGGCCTTACGAGCAGTACTTC	CASSLRLPGLAGGPYEQYF
TRBV18	.	.	TRBJ2-1	TGTGCCAGCTCACTCCCCCTGGCTTACAATGAGCAGTTCTTC	CASSLPLAYNEQFF
TRBV27	.	.	TRBJ2-1	TGTGCCACCCAGTTTACCTTATCTGGGAATGAGCAGTTCTTC	CATQFTLSGNEQFF
TRBV27	.	TRBD2	TRBJ2-1	TGTGCCAGCAGTTCCGGGACTAGCGGGAGCTCCTACAATGAGCAGTTCTTC	CASSSGTSGSSYNEQFF
TRBV19	.	.	TRBJ1-2	TGTGCCAGTAGCATGGTTTGGGGCCGGGAAGGCTACACCTTC	CASSMVWGREGYTF
TRBV11-2	.	.	TRBJ2-2	TGTGCCAGCAGCTTTCCCGGTGGCGGGGAGCTGTTTTTT	CASSFPGGGELFF
TRBV4-1	few	TRBD2	TRBJ2-7	TGCGCCAGCAGCCAAGTCGGGGGGACCTACGAGCAGTACTTC	CASSQVGGTYEQYF
TRBV19	.	TRBD2	TRBJ2-1	TGTGCCAGTAGTCCCCTGACCCGGACTAGGTCGAACAATGAGCAGTTCTTC	CASSPLTRTRSNNEQFF
TRBV29-1	.	.	TRBJ1-2	TGCAGCGTGCAACGGAGGGGGGGAAGGACAAACTATGGCTACACCTTC	CSVQRRGGRTNYGYTF
TRBV18	once	TRBD1	TRBJ2-7	TGTGCCAGCTCACCACCGGGGACAGGGTCTAGGTACGAGCAGTACTTC	CASSPPGTGSRYEQYF
TRBV7-9	.	.	TRBJ1-2	TGTGCCAGCAGCCGGATCAATCCTAACTATGGCTACACCTTC	CASSRINPNYGYTF
TRBV28	.	.	TRBJ2-2	TGTGCCAGCAGCTCGGGATCGAACACCGGGGAGCTGTTTTTT	CASSSGSNTGELFF
TRBV28	.	TRBD2	TRBJ2-7	TGTGCCAGTCGACAGACTAGCGGGTCCCTCGGTAGGGAGCAGTACTTC	CASRQTSGSLGREQYF
TRBV10-1	.	.	TRBJ2-7	TGCGCCAGCAGTGAACTAGGCTCCTACGAGCAGTACTTC	CASSELGSYEQYF
TRBV28	.	.	TRBJ2-5	TGTGCCAGCAGTTTCATTCGGGGGGAGACCCAGTACTTC	CASSFIRGETQYF
TRBV7-8	.	TRBD2	TRBJ2-5	TGTGCCAGCACCATTAGCTGGCGGGGGGACTCTGAGACCCAGTACTTC	CASTISWRGDSETQYF
TRBV5-1	once	.	TRBJ1-1	TGCGCCAGCAGCCCCCTGTTCGACACAGGGGAAGCTTTCTTT	CASSPLFDTGEAFF
TRBV7-9	once	.	TRBJ1-4	TGTGCCAGCAGCTTTTGGGTGATTGCAACTAATGAAAAACTGTTTTTT	CASSFWVIATNEKLFF
TRBV7-9	.	TRBD2	TRBJ2-7	TGTGCCAGCAGCTCAGCTAGCGGGAGGGCCCCCCCCTACGAGCAGTACTTC	CASSSASGRAPPYEQYF
TRBV19	once	.	TRBJ1-4	TGTGCCAGTAGTATAGGAGGTGCAACTAATGAAAAACTGTTTTTT	CASSIGGATNEKLFF
TRBV2	once	.	TRBJ2-7	TGTGCCAGCAGTGAAAGGGGTTCTCGCTCCTACGAGCAGTACTTC	CASSERGSRSYEQYF
TRBV14	.	TRBD1	TRBJ2-5	TGTGCCAGCAGCCCCATACCTCGGACAGGACGGTACCAAGAGACCCAGTACTTC	CASSPIPRTGRYQETQYF